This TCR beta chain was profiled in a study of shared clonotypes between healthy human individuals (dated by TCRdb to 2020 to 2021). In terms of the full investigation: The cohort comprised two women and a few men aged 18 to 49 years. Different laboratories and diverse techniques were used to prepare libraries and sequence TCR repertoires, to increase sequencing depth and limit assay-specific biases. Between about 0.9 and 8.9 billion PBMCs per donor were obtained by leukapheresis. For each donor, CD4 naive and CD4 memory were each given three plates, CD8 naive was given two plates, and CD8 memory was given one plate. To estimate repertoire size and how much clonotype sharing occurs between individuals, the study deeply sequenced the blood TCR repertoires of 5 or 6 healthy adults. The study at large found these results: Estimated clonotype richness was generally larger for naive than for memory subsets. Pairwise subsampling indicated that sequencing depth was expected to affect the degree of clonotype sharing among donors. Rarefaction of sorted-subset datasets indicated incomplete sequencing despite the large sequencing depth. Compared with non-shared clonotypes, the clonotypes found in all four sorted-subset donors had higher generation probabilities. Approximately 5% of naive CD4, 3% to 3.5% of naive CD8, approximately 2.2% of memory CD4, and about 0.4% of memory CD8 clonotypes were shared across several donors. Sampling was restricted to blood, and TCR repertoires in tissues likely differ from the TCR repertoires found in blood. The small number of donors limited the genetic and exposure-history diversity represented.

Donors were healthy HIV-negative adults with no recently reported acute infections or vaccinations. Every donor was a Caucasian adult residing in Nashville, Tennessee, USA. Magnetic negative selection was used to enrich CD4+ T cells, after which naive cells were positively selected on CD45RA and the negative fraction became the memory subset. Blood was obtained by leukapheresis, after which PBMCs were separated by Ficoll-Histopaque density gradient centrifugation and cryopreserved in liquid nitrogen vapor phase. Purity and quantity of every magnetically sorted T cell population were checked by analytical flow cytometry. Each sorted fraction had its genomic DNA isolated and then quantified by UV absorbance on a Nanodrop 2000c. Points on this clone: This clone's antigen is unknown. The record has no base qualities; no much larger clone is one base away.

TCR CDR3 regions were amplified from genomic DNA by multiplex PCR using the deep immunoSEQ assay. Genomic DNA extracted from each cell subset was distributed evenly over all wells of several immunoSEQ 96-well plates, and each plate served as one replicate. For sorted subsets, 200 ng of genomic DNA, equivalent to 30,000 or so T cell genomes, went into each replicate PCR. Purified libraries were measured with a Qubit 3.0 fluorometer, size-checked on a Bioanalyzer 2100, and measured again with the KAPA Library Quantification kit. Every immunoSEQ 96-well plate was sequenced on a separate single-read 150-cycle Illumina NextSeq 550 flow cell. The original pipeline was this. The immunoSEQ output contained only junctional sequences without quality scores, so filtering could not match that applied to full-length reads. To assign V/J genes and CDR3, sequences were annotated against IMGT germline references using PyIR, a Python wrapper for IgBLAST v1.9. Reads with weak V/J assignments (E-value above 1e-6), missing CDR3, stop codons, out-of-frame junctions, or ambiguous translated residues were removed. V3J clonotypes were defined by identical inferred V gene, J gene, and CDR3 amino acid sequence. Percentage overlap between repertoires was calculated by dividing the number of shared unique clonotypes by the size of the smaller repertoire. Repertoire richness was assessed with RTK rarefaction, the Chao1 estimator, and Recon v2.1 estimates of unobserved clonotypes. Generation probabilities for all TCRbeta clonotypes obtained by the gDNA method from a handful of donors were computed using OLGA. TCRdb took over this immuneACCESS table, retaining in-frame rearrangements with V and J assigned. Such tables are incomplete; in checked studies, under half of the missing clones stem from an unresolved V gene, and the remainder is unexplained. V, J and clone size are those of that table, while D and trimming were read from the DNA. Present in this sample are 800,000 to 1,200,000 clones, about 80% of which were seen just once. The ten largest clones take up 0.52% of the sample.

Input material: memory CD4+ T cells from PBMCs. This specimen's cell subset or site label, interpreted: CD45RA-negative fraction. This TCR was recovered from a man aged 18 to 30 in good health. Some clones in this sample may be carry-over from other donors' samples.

Read as DNA, the sequence is TGCGCCAGCAGCTCCTACTCCGGGACAGGGCCCCTTAACTATGGCTACACCTTC. It is translated as CASSSYSGTGPLNYGYTF. The chain was built from TRBV5-1 and TRBJ1-2; the junction holds 9 bases that match TRBD1. Relative to germline, V is missing 3 bases and J is missing 1 base, with 13 bases of the junction outside any gene match. From the cysteine up to the phenylalanine, the CDR3 has a length of 18 residues. CDR3 DNA only is kept here, 54 bases in frame from base 1. Via the germline V gene, CDR1 is SGHRS and CDR2 YFSETQ.